These T cell receptor beta chains were read from a single sample in a study of beta chain features in type 1 diabetes. TCRdb's copy holds only in-frame clones and misses some; the assay was immunoSEQ multiplex PCR. This table has 300,000 or so clones, roughly 12% appearing once. The sequencing input was naive CD4+ T cells from blood. The receptors were sampled from a woman under 30 with type 1 diabetes. CDR3s include the opening cysteine and the closing phenylalanine or tryptophan. A D gene is named only where the DNA matches it firmly. A row's size may be missing; if present it is once, few, many or a size class.

V	D	size	length	J	CDR3	DNA
TRBV7-9	.	few	11	TRBJ2-7	CASSPQYEQYF	TGTGCCAGCAGCCCCCAATACGAGCAGTACTTC
TRBV28	.	.	12	TRBJ1-2	CASSFQNYGYTF	TGTGCCAGCAGTTTCCAAAACTATGGCTACACCTTC
TRBV5-1	TRBD2	few	14	TRBJ2-1	CASSTGTSGSEQFF	TGCGCCAGCAGCACGGGGACTAGCGGGAGTGAGCAGTTCTTC
TRBV15	TRBD2	few	15	TRBJ2-1	CATSRDTGGYNEQFF	TGTGCCACCAGCAGAGATACGGGGGGGTACAATGAGCAGTTCTTC
TRBV29-1	.	.	14	TRBJ2-2	CSVPRQGGTGELFF	TGCAGCGTCCCCCGACAGGGAGGAACCGGGGAGCTGTTTTTT
TRBV5-1	.	.	13	TRBJ1-5	CASRRDIKQPQHF	TGCGCCAGCAGACGGGACATAAAGCAGCCCCAGCATTTT
TRBV6-5	TRBD1	few	15	TRBJ1-1	CASSSTGTVNTEAFF	TGTGCCAGCAGTTCCACCGGGACAGTGAACACTGAAGCTTTCTTT
TRBV27	.	few	15	TRBJ2-3	CASSPSDAGLDTQYF	TGTGCCAGCAGTCCCTCGGACGCAGGGTTAGATACGCAGTATTTT
TRBV7-9	.	few	15	TRBJ2-2	CASSSDYPNTGELFF	TGTGCCAGCAGCTCAGACTACCCGAACACCGGGGAGCTGTTTTTT
TRBV5-1	TRBD2	once	16	TRBJ2-3	CASSYLAGDGTDTQYF	TGCGCCAGCAGCTACCTAGCGGGAGATGGTACAGATACGCAGTATTTT
TRBV6-5	.	few	14	TRBJ2-1	CASMSERVYNEQFF	TGTGCCAGCATGTCCGAGCGGGTATACAATGAGCAGTTCTTC
TRBV11-2	TRBD2	.	16	TRBJ2-5	CASSLTTSGSGETQYF	TGTGCCAGCAGCTTAACCACTAGCGGGAGCGGAGAGACCCAGTACTTC
TRBV19	TRBD2	few	12	TRBJ2-1	CASQLAGHEQFF	TGTGCCAGCCAACTAGCGGGGCATGAGCAGTTCTTC
TRBV2	.	.	12	TRBJ2-1	CATRTAFTEQFF	TGTGCCACTAGGACAGCCTTCACCGAGCAGTTCTTC
TRBV27	.	.	15	TRBJ2-5	CASSLSYGVGETQYF	TGTGCCAGCAGTTTATCGTACGGGGTAGGGGAGACCCAGTACTTC
TRBV5-4	TRBD2	few	16	TRBJ2-3	CASSLLAGVGTDTQYF	TGTGCCAGCAGCCTCCTAGCGGGAGTTGGCACAGATACGCAGTATTTT
TRBV5-1	TRBD2	.	16	TRBJ2-5	CASSAGGSGRRETQYF	TGCGCCAGCAGCGCGGGGGGGTCCGGGAGAAGAGAGACCCAGTACTTC
TRBV6-6	.	.	15	TRBJ1-1	CASTHRQPLNTEAFF	TGTGCCAGCACCCACAGGCAGCCTCTGAACACTGAAGCTTTCTTT
TRBV29-1	TRBD1	few	12	TRBJ1-2	CSVGGQGYGYTF	TGCAGCGTCGGTGGACAGGGCTATGGCTACACCTTC
TRBV5-1	.	.	17	TRBJ2-3	CASSFGRGQPSTDTQYF	TGCGCCAGCAGCTTCGGCAGGGGACAACCTAGCACAGATACGCAGTATTTT
TRBV18	.	few	14	TRBJ2-7	CASSLKRPMYEQYF	TGTGCCAGCTCACTTAAGCGGCCGATGTACGAGCAGTACTTC
TRBV5-1	.	few	15	TRBJ2-2	CASSLPRTATGELFF	TGCGCCAGCAGCTTACCTCGGACAGCCACCGGGGAGCTGTTTTTT
TRBV29-1	.	.	13	TRBJ1-1	CSVKAHAPEAAFF	TGCAGCGTGAAGGCCCACGCCCCCGAGGCCGCTTTCTTT
TRBV7-2	.	few	11	TRBJ1-2	CASTSGNGYTF	.
TRBV12-5	TRBD1	.	15	TRBJ1-5	CATGDRGWGNQPQHF	TGTGCTACGGGGGACAGGGGCTGGGGCAATCAGCCCCAGCATTTT
TRBV5-1	TRBD1	many	13	TRBJ2-7	CASSPDRVREQYF	TGCGCCAGCAGCCCGGACAGGGTAAGGGAGCAGTACTTC
TRBV11-3	TRBD2	few	15	TRBJ2-3	CASSSSGPSTDTQYF	TGTGCCAGCAGCTCTAGCGGTCCTAGCACAGATACGCAGTATTTT
TRBV30	TRBD2	few	17	TRBJ2-2	CAWSRRAGGLWTGELFF	TGTGCCTGGAGTAGGCGAGCGGGAGGGCTGTGGACCGGGGAGCTGTTTTTT
TRBV29-1	.	few	12	TRBJ1-1	CSYARQSFEAFF	TGCAGCTACGCCAGACAGAGCTTTGAAGCTTTCTTT
TRBV25-1	.	few	16	TRBJ1-2	CASSGGVDLVLYGYTF	TGTGCCAGCAGTGGGGGAGTTGATTTGGTGCTCTATGGCTACACCTTC
TRBV7-2	.	few	12	TRBJ1-2	CASAPGAYGYTF	TGTGCCAGCGCCCCTGGGGCCTATGGCTACACCTTC
TRBV4-1	TRBD1	.	16	TRBJ2-5	CASSPPPGQGAGTQYF	TGCGCCAGCAGCCCCCCTCCGGGACAGGGGGCCGGGACCCAGTACTTC
TRBV7-2	.	few	15	TRBJ2-5	CASSLGVGDQETQYF	TGTGCCAGCAGCTTAGGAGTAGGGGACCAAGAGACCCAGTACTTC
TRBV20-1	.	.	11	TRBJ2-1	CSARGEGEQFF	TGCAGTGCTAGAGGTGAGGGTGAGCAGTTCTTC
TRBV5-1	TRBD1	.	17	TRBJ2-5	CASGATGGRRTGETQYF	TGCGCCAGCGGAGCCACAGGGGGCAGGAGAACCGGGGAGACCCAGTACTTC
TRBV13	.	once	14	TRBJ1-1	CASSWGRRGSEAFF	TGTGCCAGCAGCTGGGGACGAAGGGGGTCTGAAGCTTTCTTT
TRBV30	.	.	14	TRBJ2-3	CAWTGSVSGDTQYF	TGTGCCTGGACGGGGTCGGTGTCGGGGGATACGCAGTATTTT
TRBV15	.	few	17	TRBJ2-1	CATSRVAHRAAYNEQFF	TGTGCCACCAGCAGAGTCGCTCATCGAGCGGCCTACAATGAGCAGTTCTTC
TRBV14	.	.	12	TRBJ1-5	CASSRGDQPQHF	TGTGCCAGCAGCCGGGGCGATCAGCCCCAGCATTTT
TRBV19	.	.	14	TRBJ2-3	CASRRDKTTDTQYF	TGTGCCAGTAGAAGGGACAAGACCACAGATACGCAGTATTTT